These 25 T cell receptor beta chains were sequenced from one sample in a study of CD8+ T cells in alopecia areata. The sequencing template was cDNA reverse transcribed from extracted RNA. The assay was immunoSEQ multiplex PCR, and TCRdb's table has in-frame clones only and misses some. Of roughly 150,000 clones listed, over 45% are singletons. Sequences were obtained from CD4+ T cells sorted from blood. Source of these receptors: a human donor with alopecia areata.

V and J are TRBV5-1 and TRBJ2-3, with D perhaps given as TRBD1 or TRBD2 (5 bases each). The CDR3 is made up of 15 amino acids. V shed 0 bases and J shed 6 bases, with 14 bases lying between them. Looked up from germline, CDR1 is SGHRS and CDR2 is YFSETQ. The DNA of the CDR3 is TGCGCCAGCAGCTTGGGATGGCAGGGCGGGGATACGCAGTATTTT. Translated, it gives CASSLGWQGGDTQYF.

In its sample, this clone was seen a few times. The rearrangement uses TRBV2 and TRBJ2-7, with D maybe TRBD2 (5 bases). Trimming cost V 7 bases and J 2 bases, with 15 bases left between them. The CDR3 covers 14 residues. Germline CDR1 is SNHLY and CDR2 is FYNNEI. CDR3 protein: CASIDISGTYEQYF. CDR3 coding DNA: TGTGCCAGCATTGACATTTCGGGAACCTACGAGCAGTACTTC.

In this sample, this clone turned up a few times. This sequence joins TRBV19 and TRBJ2-1, with 13 positions matching TRBD2. This CDR3 spans 16 amino acids. The germline CDR1 and CDR2 sequences are LNHDA and SQIVND (reference sequence). With V trimmed by 5 bases and J by 7 bases, 8 bases remained unmatched. The chain's CDR3 is CASSQRTSGRGNEQFF. The CDR3 DNA sequence: TGTGCCAGTAGTCAAAGGACTAGCGGGAGAGGGAATGAGCAGTTCTTC.

Notes on this clone: At one end, the junction sequence differs from germline, possibly due to a read error. This chain joins TRBV28 and TRBJ2-1; TRBD2 matches 11 bases. The CDR3 covers 14 residues. Germline values: CDR1 MDHEN, CDR2 SYDVKM. This chain's CDR3 is CASSYRTSGQGGIF. Written as DNA, the CDR3 is TGTGCCAGCAGTTACCGGACTAGCGGGCAAGGAGGGATCTTC. The whole variable domain, filled in from reference TRBV28 and TRBJ2-1, reads DVKVTQSSRYLVKRTGEKVFLECVQDMDHENMFWYRQDPGLGLRLIYFSYDVKMKEKGDIPEGYSVSREKKERFSLILESASTNQTSMYLCASSYRTSGQGGIFGPGTRLTVL.

This sequence joins TRBV4-1 and TRBJ2-7; D call uncertain. CDR1 MGHRA and CDR2 YSYEKL come from the germline V gene. Trimming pared 3 bases from V and 0 bases from J, leaving 15 bases between. This CDR3 is 16 amino acids long. In nucleotides, the CDR3 is TGCGCCAGCAGCCAGGCCGACTTGTTCATCTCCTACGAGCAGTACTTC. Residues: CASSQADLFISYEQYF.

The V gene is TRBV7-9, the J gene TRBJ2-1; D is ambiguous. This CDR3 has 16 residues. The germline V and J ends were trimmed by 0 bases and 5 bases, with 14 bases remaining between them. Per germline, CDR1 SEHNR and CDR2 FQNEAQ (reference sequence). In nucleotides, the CDR3 is TGTGCCAGCAGCTTAGCAGTGGCTAGTCTAAACAATGAGCAGTTCTTC. It translates to CASSLAVASLNNEQFF.

The chain uses TRBV5-1 and TRBJ2-7; TRBD2 aligns across 9 bases. Germline CDR1 reads SGHRS; CDR2 reads YFSETQ. This CDR3 has 16 amino acids. With 4 bases clipped from V and 0 bases from J, the junction kept 8 bases outside the gene matches. CDR3 sequence: CASSPYSSGTSYEQYF. The CDR3 region has the DNA TGCGCCAGCAGCCCATATTCTAGCGGGACCTCCTACGAGCAGTACTTC.

The chain links TRBV5-1 to TRBJ2-1; 7 nucleotides match TRBD1. CDR3 length: 14 residues. The V gene end was trimmed by 4 bases and the J gene end by 10 bases; junction bases not matched to a gene: 11. Germline assignment: CDR1 SGHRS and CDR2 YFSETQ. This CDR3 reads CASSGGQLHVEQFF. The CDR3 nucleotides read TGCGCCAGCAGCGGGGGACAGCTACATGTAGAGCAGTTCTTC.

This clone has only a few counts. The V and J genes are TRBV7-8 and TRBJ2-5; 8 bases map to TRBD1. Germline CDR1 reads SGHVS; CDR2 reads FQNEAQ. J was trimmed by 2 bases and V by 5 bases; bases with no gene match: 4. CDR3 length: 14 amino acids. For the CDR3, the DNA is TGTGCCAGCAGCCCAGACAGGGGACAAGAGACCCAGTACTTC. Its translation: CASSPDRGQETQYF.

A few counts support this clone. CDR3 DNA: TGTGCCAGCAGCTTATTCGCTTCCAAAAACATTCAGTACTTC. Amino acids: CASSLFASKNIQYF. V gene TRBV7-2 combines with J gene TRBJ2-4; D is uncertain. Germline loops: CDR1 SGHTA, CDR2 FQGNSA. The V end lost 2 bases, the J end lost 2 bases, and 7 bases lay between the germline ends. The CDR3 contains 14 residues.

This chain connects TRBV5-1 to TRBJ2-1; D not certain. The V end lost 0 bases, the J end lost 4 bases, and 11 bases lay between the germline ends. The CDR3 is 15 amino acids. Looked up from germline, CDR1 is SGHRS and CDR2 is YFSETQ. CDR3 region: CASSLESFLYNEQFF. For the CDR3, the DNA is TGCGCCAGCAGCTTGGAAAGTTTTTTGTACAATGAGCAGTTCTTC.

This clone turned up a few times. The V call is TRBV7-3, the J call TRBJ2-1, with TRBD2 identical over 7 bases. Germline CDR1 is SGHTA and CDR2 is FQGTGA. The CDR3 extends over 13 amino acids. V lost 7 bases and J lost 10; bases outside the gene matches: 10. This CDR3 reads CASTREAGREQFF. The DNA of the CDR3 is TGTGCCAGCACCCGGGAGGCCGGCAGGGAGCAGTTCTTC.

The genes are TRBV5-1 and TRBJ2-1; D possibly corresponds to TRBD1 (5 bases). V lost 5 bases to trimming and J lost 9 bases, with 15 bases between them. Germline V lookup: CDR1 SGHRS, CDR2 YFSETQ. The CDR3 extends over 13 amino acids. CDR3 sequence (DNA): TGCGCCAGCAGGCCAGACAGCTATAGTGAGCAGTTCTTC. Translating it yields CASRPDSYSEQFF.

The chain is built from TRBV5-1 and TRBJ2-7, with D perhaps matching TRBD1 (5 bases). The CDR3 length is 15 residues. V was pared by 0 bases and J by 0 bases, with 10 bases between. Germline V gene data show CDR1 as SGHRS and CDR2 as YFSETQ. In DNA form, the CDR3 reads TGCGCCAGCAGCTTGGAGCCAGGGTTCTCCTACGAGCAGTACTTC. This sequence encodes CASSLEPGFSYEQYF.

The gene calls are TRBV5-1 and TRBJ2-7, with TRBD2 as a possible D gene (6 bases). The CDR3 length is 13 residues. Deletions cut 0 bases from V and 10 bases from J, with 14 bases between. Germline lookup yields CDR1 SGHRS and CDR2 YFSETQ. The CDR3 protein is CASSLGDGRPQYF. In DNA form, the CDR3 reads TGCGCCAGCAGCTTGGGGGACGGGAGACCTCAGTACTTC.

The chain joins TRBV5-1 to TRBJ2-7, with a possible D match to TRBD2 (6 bases). Trimming removed 0 bases at V and 3 bases at J, with 13 bases between. Germline CDR1 reads SGHRS; CDR2 reads YFSETQ. There are 15 residues in the CDR3. The CDR3 loop is CASSLGGGRGYEQYF. The CDR3 DNA sequence: TGCGCCAGCAGCTTGGGGGGCGGGCGGGGCTACGAGCAGTACTTC.

The rearrangement links TRBV5-1 to TRBJ2-1; 8 bases map to TRBD2. The V segment lost 4 bases and the J segment 7 bases; nucleotides outside the gene matches: 10. CDR1 and CDR2 (germline): SGHRS, YFSETQ. This CDR3 is built from 15 residues. The CDR3 sequence is CASSPVPGLGNEQFF. CDR3 DNA: TGCGCCAGCAGCCCGGTCCCGGGACTAGGGAATGAGCAGTTCTTC.

The chain has TRBV29-1 and TRBJ2-7; possibly TRBD1 for D (6 bases). Per the germline V gene, CDR1 is SQVTM and CDR2 is ANQGSEA. Trimming took off 5 bases at V and 3 bases at J, with 14 bases between the two ends. The CDR3 runs to 13 residues. CDR3 bases: TGCAGCGTTTCCCTACCAGGGGTCTACGAGCAGTACTTC. This sequence encodes CSVSLPGVYEQYF.

The rearrangement links TRBV30 to TRBJ2-1; D not resolved. CDR3 length: 18 residues. Looked up from germline, CDR1 is GTSNPN and CDR2 is SVGIG (reference sequence). Trimming took 0 bases from V and 0 from J, leaving 18 bases between them. The CDR3 here is CAWSVQYSRLSSYNEQFF. The CDR3 nucleotides read TGTGCCTGGAGTGTACAGTACTCTAGGTTAAGCTCCTACAATGAGCAGTTCTTC.

Remarks on this clone: Other nucleotide sequences in the sample specify the same CDR3. This chain connects TRBV29-1 to TRBJ2-7, with D possibly matching TRBD1 (6 bases). V was cut by 4 bases and J by 6 bases, with 16 bases left in between. This CDR3 spans 13 amino acids. Germline CDR1 SQVTM, CDR2 ANQGSEA. CDR3 loop: CSVAGQGLSEQYF. For the CDR3, the DNA is TGCAGCGTTGCGGGACAAGGTCTCTCCGAGCAGTACTTC.

The J gene is TRBJ2-2, the V gene TRBV11-1, with D possibly TRBD1 on 7 matching bases. Germline lookup yields CDR1 SGHAT and CDR2 FQDESV (reference sequence). The CDR3 is 13 amino acids. The germline V and J ends were trimmed by 11 bases and 6 bases, with 16 bases remaining between them. CDR3 in DNA: TGTGCCTGGCGACAGGGAGGAGCCGGGGAGCTGTTTTTT. Its protein product is CAWRQGGAGELFF.

This clone was counted only a few times. V usage is TRBV28 and J usage is TRBJ2-3; TRBD2 might be the D (6 bases). V lost 4 bases and J 6 bases, leaving 14 bases between the germline ends. The CDR3 runs 14 residues. Germline V gene data show CDR1 as MDHEN and CDR2 as SYDVKM. The CDR3, as DNA: TGTGCCAGCAGTTCTCCCGGGACTGGGGATACGCAGTATTTT. Its protein is CASSSPGTGDTQYF.

The chain carries TRBV4-1 and TRBJ2-1; TRBD2 is a possible D gene (5 bases). Germline CDR1 reads MGHRA; CDR2 reads YSYEKL. This CDR3 region has 15 residues. Trimming pared 1 base from V and 5 bases from J, leaving 12 bases between. DNA of the CDR3: TGCGCCAGCAGCCAAGCGGGGAGCACCAACAATGAGCAGTTCTTC. This sequence encodes CASSQAGSTNNEQFF.

The chain couples TRBV7-9 to TRBJ2-2; 7 nucleotides agree with TRBD1. CDR1 is SEHNR, CDR2 FQNEAQ, per germline (reference sequence). V was clipped by 0 bases and J by 7 bases; unmatched bases: 8. CDR3 size: 16 residues. As DNA, the CDR3 is TGTGCCAGCAGCTTAGCGAAGGGGGCGCGGATCGGGGAGCTGTTTTTT. Translating it yields CASSLAKGARIGELFF. The variable domain in full, completed from reference TRBV7-9 and TRBJ2-2, reads DTGVSQNPRHKITKRGQNVTFRCDPISEHNRLYWYRQTLGQGPEFLTYFQNEAQLEKSRLLSDRFSAERPKGSFSTLEIQRTEQGDSAMYLCASSLAKGARIGELFFGEGSRLTVL.

The chain combines TRBV29-1 with TRBJ2-5; 7 bases agree with TRBD2. Trimming at V came to 7 bases and at J to 1 base, leaving 6 bases not matched to a gene. Germline CDR1 is SQVTM and CDR2 is ANQGSEA. CDR3 length equals 13 residues. In DNA form, the CDR3 reads TGCAGCGCTGCCGGGGGGTCCCAAGAGACCCAGTACTTC. This encodes CSAAGGSQETQYF.